This entry concerns a single TCR beta chain. CDR1 is MRHNA and CDR2 is SNTAGT in the germline V gene. V was shortened by 6 bases and J by 2 bases, with 19 bases between the two germline ends. The CDR3 covers 16 residues. The source of the sample is a study of T cell repertoires in cytomegalovirus infection. In TCRdb, the reads were re-called with MiXCR into one record per CDR3 protein. Among under 800,000 distinct CDR3 sequences listed, 24% were seen once. The gene calls are TRBV6-4 and TRBJ2-5, with D perhaps TRBD1 or TRBD2 (5 bases each). Specimen: CD8+ T cells from PBMCs. This clonotype was sampled from a human donor in good health (CMV status not recorded). Some clones in this sample may be carry-over from other donors' samples. The CDR3 region has the DNA TGTGCCAGCAGCACTAGGGGCAGGTCGAGGCAAGAGACCCAGTACTTC. It specifies CASSTRGRSRQETQYF.